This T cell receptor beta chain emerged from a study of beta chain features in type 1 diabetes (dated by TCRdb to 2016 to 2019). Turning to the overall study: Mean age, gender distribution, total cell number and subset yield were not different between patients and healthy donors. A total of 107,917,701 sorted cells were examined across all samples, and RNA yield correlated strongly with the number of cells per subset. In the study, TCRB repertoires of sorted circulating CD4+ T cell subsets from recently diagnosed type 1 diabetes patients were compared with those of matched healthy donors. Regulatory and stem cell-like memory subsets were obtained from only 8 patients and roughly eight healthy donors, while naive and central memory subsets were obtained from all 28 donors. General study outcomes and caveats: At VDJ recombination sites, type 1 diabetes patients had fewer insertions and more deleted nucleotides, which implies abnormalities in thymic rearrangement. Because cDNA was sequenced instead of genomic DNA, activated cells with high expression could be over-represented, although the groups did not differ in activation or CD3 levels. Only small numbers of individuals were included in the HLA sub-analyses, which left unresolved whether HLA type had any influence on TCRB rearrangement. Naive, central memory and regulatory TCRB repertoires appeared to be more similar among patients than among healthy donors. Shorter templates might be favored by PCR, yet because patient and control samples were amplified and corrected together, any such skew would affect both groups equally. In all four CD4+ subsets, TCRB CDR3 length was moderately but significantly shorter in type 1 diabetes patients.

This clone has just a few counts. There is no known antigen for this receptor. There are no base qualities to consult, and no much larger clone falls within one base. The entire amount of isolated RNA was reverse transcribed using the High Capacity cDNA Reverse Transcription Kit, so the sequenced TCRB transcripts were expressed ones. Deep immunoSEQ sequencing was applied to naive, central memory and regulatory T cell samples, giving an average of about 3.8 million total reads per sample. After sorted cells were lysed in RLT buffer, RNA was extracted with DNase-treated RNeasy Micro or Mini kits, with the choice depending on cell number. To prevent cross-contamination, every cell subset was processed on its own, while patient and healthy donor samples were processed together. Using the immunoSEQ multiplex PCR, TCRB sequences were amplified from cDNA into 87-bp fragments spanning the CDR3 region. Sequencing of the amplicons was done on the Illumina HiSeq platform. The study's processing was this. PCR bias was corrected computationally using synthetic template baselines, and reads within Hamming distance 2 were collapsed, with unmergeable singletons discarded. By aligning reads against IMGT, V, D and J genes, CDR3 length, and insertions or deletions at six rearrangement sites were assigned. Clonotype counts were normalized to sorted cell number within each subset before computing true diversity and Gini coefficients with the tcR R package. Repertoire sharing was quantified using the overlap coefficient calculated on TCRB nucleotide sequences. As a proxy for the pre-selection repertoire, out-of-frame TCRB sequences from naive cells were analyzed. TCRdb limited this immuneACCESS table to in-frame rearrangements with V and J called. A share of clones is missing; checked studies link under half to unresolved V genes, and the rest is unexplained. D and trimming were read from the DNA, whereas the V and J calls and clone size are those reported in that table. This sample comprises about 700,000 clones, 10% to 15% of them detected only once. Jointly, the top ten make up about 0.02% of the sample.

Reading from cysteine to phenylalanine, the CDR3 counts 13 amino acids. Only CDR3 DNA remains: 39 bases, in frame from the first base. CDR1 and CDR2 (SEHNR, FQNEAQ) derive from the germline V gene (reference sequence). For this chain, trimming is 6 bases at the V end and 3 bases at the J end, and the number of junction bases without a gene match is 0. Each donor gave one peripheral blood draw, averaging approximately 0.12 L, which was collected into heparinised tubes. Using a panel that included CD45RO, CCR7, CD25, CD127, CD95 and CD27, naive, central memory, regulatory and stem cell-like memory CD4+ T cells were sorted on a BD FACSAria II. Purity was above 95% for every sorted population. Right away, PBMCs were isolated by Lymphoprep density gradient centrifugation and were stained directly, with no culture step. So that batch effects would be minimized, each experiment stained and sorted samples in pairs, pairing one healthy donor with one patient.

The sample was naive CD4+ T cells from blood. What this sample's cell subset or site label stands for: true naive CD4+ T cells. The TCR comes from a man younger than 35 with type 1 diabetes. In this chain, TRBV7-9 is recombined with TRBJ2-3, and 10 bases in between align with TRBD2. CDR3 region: CASRTSGTDTQYF. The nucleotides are TGTGCCAGCAGGACTAGCGGGACAGATACGCAGTATTTT. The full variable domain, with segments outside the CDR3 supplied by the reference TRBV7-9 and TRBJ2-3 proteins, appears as DTGVSQNPRHKITKRGQNVTFRCDPISEHNRLYWYRQTLGQGPEFLTYFQNEAQLEKSRLLSDRFSAERPKGSFSTLEIQRTEQGDSAMYLCASRTSGTDTQYFGPGTRLTVL.